The clone carrying this TCR beta chain was seen a few times. The sequenced template was RNA, covering the TCR beta CDR3 region. HTBI primers were employed in first-round RT-PCR, then a second-round multiplex PCR followed. TCRdb redid the calling of the multiplex PCR reads with MiXCR, one entry per CDR3 protein. The sample includes roughly 350,000 distinct CDR3 sequences, 15% to 20% of them seen just once. The data were obtained in a study of Graves' ophthalmopathy and Graves' hyperthyroidism. The starting material, approximately 10 ml of fresh peripheral blood, provided the PBMCs. This CDR3 contains 17 residues. Per the germline V gene, CDR1 is SGHAT and CDR2 is FQDESV (reference sequence). The junction had 10 bases not matched to a gene; V was cut back by 5 bases and J by 6 bases.

This clonotype was obtained from an adult woman with stable Graves' hyperthyroidism. The chain combines TRBV11-1 with TRBJ2-3, with TRBD2 matching 14 bases. Sequenced material: peripheral blood. This CDR3 is CASSGRGLAGVSDTQYF. CDR3 sequence (DNA): TGTGCCAGCAGCGGTAGGGGACTAGCGGGAGTGTCGGATACGCAGTATTTT.